This is a list of T cell receptor beta chains from one sample in a study of T cell repertoires in cytomegalovirus infection. A single record per CDR3 protein comes from TCRdb applying MiXCR to the reads. Of 290,000 or so distinct CDR3 sequences listed, around 10% are singletons. Sequences were obtained from PBMCs. All receptors come from a human donor in good health (CMV status not recorded). Some clones in this sample may be carry-over from other donors' samples. The CDR3 runs from the conserved cysteine through the conserved F or W. The order of the fields is CDR3 DNA, CDR3 protein, J gene, D gene, V gene, clone size. The D gene is left open where the match is weak. Rows give clone size only sometimes, using once, few, many, or a class for an expanded clone.

cdr3_nt: TGTGCCAGCACCTCTGACAGTTATAATTCACCCCTCCACTTT
cdr3_aa: CASTSDSYNSPLHF
j_call: TRBJ1-6
d_call: -
v_call: TRBV25-1
clone_size: many

cdr3_nt: TGTGCCAGCAGCTTAGCACCGGGACAGGGATATGGCTACACCTTC
cdr3_aa: CASSLAPGQGYGYTF
j_call: TRBJ1-2
d_call: TRBD1
v_call: TRBV7-9
clone_size: many

cdr3_nt: TGTGCCAGCAGCCTAGGCCTGGATAGCACAGATACGCAGTATTTT
cdr3_aa: CASSLGLDSTDTQYF
j_call: TRBJ2-3
d_call: -
v_call: TRBV7-2
clone_size: many

cdr3_nt: TGTGCCATCACTGAAGGGAGGCAGGCGGCCCATGAGCAGTTCTTC
cdr3_aa: CAITEGRQAAHEQFF
j_call: TRBJ2-1
d_call: -
v_call: TRBV10-3
clone_size: many

cdr3_nt: TGTGCCACCAGTGATTCCCGGTCGGATACGCAGTATTTT
cdr3_aa: CATSDSRSDTQYF
j_call: TRBJ2-3
d_call: -
v_call: TRBV24-1
clone_size: few

cdr3_nt: TGTGCCAGCAGCCGAGGGACAGGGGGTTACCAATCCAATGAGCAGTTCTTC
cdr3_aa: CASSRGTGGYQSNEQFF
j_call: TRBJ2-1
d_call: TRBD1
v_call: TRBV12-3/TRBV12-4
clone_size: many

cdr3_nt: TGCAGTGCTAGAGATTGGGCAGGGAATACAGATACGCAGTATTTT
cdr3_aa: CSARDWAGNTDTQYF
j_call: TRBJ2-3
d_call: -
v_call: TRBV20-1
clone_size: many

cdr3_nt: TGCAGTGCTAGGGCTCCGCAGTTTACCTATGGCTACACCTTC
cdr3_aa: CSARAPQFTYGYTF
j_call: TRBJ1-2
d_call: -
v_call: TRBV20-1
clone_size: many

cdr3_nt: TGTGCCAGCAGCTTAGCCCGTGACAGGGTGATTTGGGGTCAAGAGACCCAGTACTTC
cdr3_aa: CASSLARDRVIWGQETQYF
j_call: TRBJ2-5
d_call: TRBD1
v_call: TRBV7-9
clone_size: many

cdr3_nt: TGTGCCAGCGGGGCAGGGTCCACACAGGGGGAGACCCAGTACTTC
cdr3_aa: CASGAGSTQGETQYF
j_call: TRBJ2-5
d_call: TRBD1
v_call: TRBV6-2/TRBV6-3
clone_size: many

cdr3_nt: TGTGCCAGTAACAACCACGGGAAGACGAGTGGCTACACCTTC
cdr3_aa: CASNNHGKTSGYTF
j_call: TRBJ1-2
d_call: -
v_call: TRBV19
clone_size: few

cdr3_nt: TGTGCCAGCAGTTCAGTCAGTGGGAACACTGAAGCTTTCTTT
cdr3_aa: CASSSVSGNTEAFF
j_call: TRBJ1-1
d_call: -
v_call: TRBV28
clone_size: many

cdr3_nt: TGTGCCAGCAGCCCTACTAGCGGGGGCCTAGTTGGGGAGACCCAGTACTTC
cdr3_aa: CASSPTSGGLVGETQYF
j_call: TRBJ2-5
d_call: TRBD2
v_call: TRBV3-1
clone_size: -

cdr3_nt: TGTGCCAGCAGCTCGAGAACCACAGGAGAGCAGTACTTC
cdr3_aa: CASSSRTTGEQYF
j_call: TRBJ2-7
d_call: -
v_call: TRBV7-2
clone_size: many

cdr3_nt: TGTGCCAGCAGCGTAGGCTTGGATACGCAGTATTTT
cdr3_aa: CASSVGLDTQYF
j_call: TRBJ2-3
d_call: -
v_call: TRBV9
clone_size: many

cdr3_nt: TGCAGCGTCGACAGGGGACCCGGGGAGCTGTTTTTT
cdr3_aa: CSVDRGPGELFF
j_call: TRBJ2-2
d_call: TRBD1
v_call: TRBV29-1
clone_size: many

cdr3_nt: TGTGCCAGCAGTTACAGGGTTATGAACACTGAAGCTTTCTTT
cdr3_aa: CASSYRVMNTEAFF
j_call: TRBJ1-1
d_call: -
v_call: TRBV6-5
clone_size: many

cdr3_nt: TGTGCCAGCAGAGCGACAGGAAACACTGAAGCTTTCTTT
cdr3_aa: CASRATGNTEAFF
j_call: TRBJ1-1
d_call: -
v_call: TRBV2
clone_size: many

cdr3_nt: TGTGCCAGCAGTTTAAAACAGGGGATGGCTGGGGCCAACGTCCTGACTTTC
cdr3_aa: CASSLKQGMAGANVLTF
j_call: TRBJ2-6
d_call: TRBD1
v_call: TRBV28
clone_size: many

cdr3_nt: TGTGCCAGCAGCTTAAAAAGGTCGAGGGGTCAGAACACTGAAGCTTTCTTT
cdr3_aa: CASSLKRSRGQNTEAFF
j_call: TRBJ1-1
d_call: -
v_call: TRBV7-2
clone_size: many

cdr3_nt: TGCAGTGCTAGCGAGACAGGGGCGCGTGATACGCAGTATTTT
cdr3_aa: CSASETGARDTQYF
j_call: TRBJ2-3
d_call: TRBD1
v_call: TRBV20-1
clone_size: -

cdr3_nt: TGTGCCAGCAGCCTAGCCACAGGGCGCGGTGGTTCACCCCTCCACTTT
cdr3_aa: CASSLATGRGGSPLHF
j_call: TRBJ1-6
d_call: -
v_call: TRBV7-2
clone_size: many

cdr3_nt: TGTGCCAGCAGTCATACAGGGACTCGGGGCTACACCTTC
cdr3_aa: CASSHTGTRGYTF
j_call: TRBJ1-2
d_call: -
v_call: TRBV6-1
clone_size: many

cdr3_nt: TGTGCCAGCAGCCGGGACAGGGTGGGAGATACGCAGTATTTT
cdr3_aa: CASSRDRVGDTQYF
j_call: TRBJ2-3
d_call: TRBD1
v_call: TRBV5-4
clone_size: many

cdr3_nt: TGTGCCAGCAGCTTATTTAGGACACCGAACACCGGGGAGCTGTTTTTT
cdr3_aa: CASSLFRTPNTGELFF
j_call: TRBJ2-2
d_call: -
v_call: TRBV7-8
clone_size: many

cdr3_nt: TGTGCCACCAGTGCCGGGACTAAAGAGACCCAGTACTTC
cdr3_aa: CATSAGTKETQYF
j_call: TRBJ2-5
d_call: TRBD2
v_call: TRBV24-1
clone_size: many

cdr3_nt: TGCAGTGCCGCAGGGAGAGGGGGTACGCAGTATTTT
cdr3_aa: CSAAGRGGTQYF
j_call: TRBJ2-3
d_call: -
v_call: TRBV20-1
clone_size: few

cdr3_nt: TGTGCCAGCAGCGCCCTCAGAGACACTGAAGCTTTCTTT
cdr3_aa: CASSALRDTEAFF
j_call: TRBJ1-1
d_call: -
v_call: TRBV6-4
clone_size: many

cdr3_nt: TGTGCCATCAGTGACAGGGGCGACTACAATGAGCAGTTCTTC
cdr3_aa: CAISDRGDYNEQFF
j_call: TRBJ2-1
d_call: -
v_call: TRBV10-3
clone_size: many

cdr3_nt: TGCAGTGCTAGAGGCGGGGGACAAAACTATGGCTACACCTTC
cdr3_aa: CSARGGGQNYGYTF
j_call: TRBJ1-2
d_call: -
v_call: TRBV20-1
clone_size: many

cdr3_nt: TGTGCCAGCAGCTTAGGTCACACAGATACGCAGTATTTT
cdr3_aa: CASSLGHTDTQYF
j_call: TRBJ2-3
d_call: -
v_call: TRBV7-2
clone_size: many

cdr3_nt: TGCGCCAGCAGCACCGGGACAGGGATGGAGACCCAGTACTTC
cdr3_aa: CASSTGTGMETQYF
j_call: TRBJ2-5
d_call: TRBD1
v_call: TRBV5-1
clone_size: few

cdr3_nt: TGCGCCAGCAGCGGGCCGTCGGACAGGGGTATCAATGAGCAGTTCTTC
cdr3_aa: CASSGPSDRGINEQFF
j_call: TRBJ2-1
d_call: TRBD1
v_call: TRBV5-1
clone_size: -